The clone carrying this T cell receptor (beta chain) was counted many times. This specimen comes from a study of Graves' ophthalmopathy and Graves' hyperthyroidism. Whole-study context: Pretreatment peripheral blood was obtained at initial diagnosis.

The CDR3 contains 15 residues. Trimming removed 7 bases at V and 0 bases at J, with 15 bases between. Germline V gene lookup returns CDR1 LNHDA and CDR2 SQIVND (reference sequence). The PBMCs had their origin in more than 9.5 ml of fresh peripheral blood. RNA served as the template for amplifying TCR beta CDR3 regions. An initial RT-PCR round employing HTBI primers preceded a second-round multiplex PCR. TCRdb analysed the multiplex PCR reads with MiXCR anew, one entry per CDR3 protein. The table shows hundreds of thousands of distinct CDR3 sequences, with 20% to 25% occurring only once. V and J are TRBV19 and TRBJ1-2; no clear D. The sample consisted of peripheral blood. This clonotype was sampled from a woman aged 18-30 years with stable Graves' hyperthyroidism. Some clones in this sample may be carry-over from other donors' samples. The CDR3 loop is CASTNVQESNYGYTF. In nucleotides, the CDR3 is TGTGCCAGTACCAATGTGCAGGAGTCTAACTATGGCTACACCTTC. Drawing the rest from reference TRBV19 and TRBJ1-2, the complete variable domain is DGGITQSPKYLFRKEGQNVTLSCEQNLNHDAMYWYRQDPGQGLRLIYYSQIVNDFQKGDIAEGYSVSREKKESFPLTVTSAQKNPTAFYLCASTNVQESNYGYTFGSGTRLTVV.